These 22 T cell receptor beta chains were all obtained from the same sample, sequenced in a study of blood T cell repertoires in COVID-19. The protocol was immunoSEQ multiplex PCR, while the TCRdb copy is restricted to in-frame clones and leaves out a portion. The table has approximately 80,000 clones, approximately 88% seen once. The specimen was peripheral blood. These TCRs come from an elderly woman with acute or convalescent COVID-19.

This clone is a singleton in its sample. The gene calls are TRBV18 and TRBJ2-1; 10 bases fit TRBD2. With 2 bases clipped from V and 2 bases from J, the junction kept 3 bases outside the gene matches. The CDR3 extends over 16 amino acids. In germline, CDR1 is KGHSH, CDR2 LQKENI. The CDR3 reads CASSPITSGAYNEQFF. DNA of the CDR3: TGTGCCAGCTCACCAATAACTAGCGGGGCCTACAATGAGCAGTTCTTC.

The chain is built from TRBV6-6 and TRBJ1-6; D gene ambiguous. CDR3 length equals 14 residues. The V gene's germline CDR1 is MNHNY and CDR2 SVGAGI (reference sequence). V was cut by 8 bases and J by 8 bases, with 16 bases left in between. The CDR3 reads CASGRPGGYSPLHF. In nucleotides, the CDR3 is TGTGCCAGCGGCAGGCCGGGCGGGTATTCACCCCTCCACTTT.

The V and J genes are TRBV14 and TRBJ1-2; TRBD1 aligns across 11 bases. The CDR3 totals 17 residues. The germline gives CDR1 SGHDN, CDR2 FVKESK. The V gene end was trimmed by 4 bases and the J gene end by 8 bases; junction bases not matched to a gene: 15. CDR3 sequence (DNA): TGTGCCAGCAGCCCCCGGGACAGGGGGGAGTCGCCGCGGGGCTACACCTTC. Encoded protein: CASSPRDRGESPRGYTF. The variable domain in full, with the rest retrieved from reference TRBV14 and TRBJ1-2, is EAGVTQFPSHSVIEKGQTVTLRCDPISGHDNLYWYRRVMGKEIKFLLHFVKESKQDESGMPNNRFLAERTGGTYSTLKVQPAELEDSGVYFCASSPRDRGESPRGYTFGSGTRLTVV.

V usage is TRBV2 and J usage is TRBJ1-4, with D possibly matching TRBD1 (5 bases). V was trimmed by 3 bases and J by 7 bases, leaving 15 bases between them. This CDR3 has 15 residues. The germline V gene encodes CDR1 SNHLY and CDR2 FYNNEI. In nucleotides, the CDR3 is TGTGCCAGCAGTGATATCAGGGCGTTACGTGAAAAACTGTTTTTT. This gives the protein CASSDIRALREKLFF.

This clone was recorded only once. The CDR3 loop reads CASTPQGGYGYTF. The CDR3 DNA reads as TGTGCCAGCACCCCCCAGGGTGGCTATGGCTACACCTTC. The J gene is TRBJ1-2, the V gene TRBV7-6, with D possibly matching TRBD1 (5 bases). V shed 7 bases and J shed 4 bases, with 13 bases lying between them. Germline CDR1 and CDR2: SGHVS and FNYEAQ. There are 13 residues in the CDR3.

As regards this clone: Different DNA sequences within this sample yield the same CDR3. This rearrangement joins TRBV9 to TRBJ2-3, with 8 bases aligning to TRBD2. CDR1 and CDR2 (germline): SGDLS, YYNGEE. The CDR3 consists of 17 residues. The junction had 13 bases not matched to a gene; V was cut back by 4 bases and J by 3 bases. The CDR3 DNA sequence: TGTGCCAGCAGCCCTCGGGGAGCGGGGGTAGGAACAGATACGCAGTATTTT. As protein: CASSPRGAGVGTDTQYF.

The V and J genes are TRBV6-1 and TRBJ1-4, with 12 bases matching TRBD1. The CDR3 runs 19 residues. V shed 0 bases, J shed 8 bases, and the junction held 13 bases outside the gene matches. From germline, CDR1 is MNHNS and CDR2 SASEGT. CDR3 protein: CASSEANRDRGRGEEKLFF. The CDR3, as DNA: TGTGCCAGCAGTGAAGCGAACCGGGACAGGGGGCGAGGGGAAGAAAAACTGTTTTTT.

This clone was observed a single time. The J gene is TRBJ2-5, the V gene TRBV2; tentative D call: TRBD2 (6 bases). Trimming cost V 8 bases and J 4 bases, with 14 bases left between them. Germline values: CDR1 SNHLY, CDR2 FYNNEI. The CDR3 is 13 amino acids. The CDR3 sequence is CASSVLEGETQYF. The CDR3 DNA reads as TGTGCCAGCTCCGTCTTGGAGGGAGAGACCCAGTACTTC.

The DNA of the CDR3 is TGCGCCAGCAGCCCCAGGAGGGACCGCGTCCATGAGCAGTTCTTC. The encoded protein is CASSPRRDRVHEQFF. The chain is built from TRBV5-1 and TRBJ2-1; D possibly corresponds to TRBD2 (6 bases). The CDR3 consists of 15 residues. Germline lookup yields CDR1 SGHRS and CDR2 YFSETQ. V shed 4 bases and J shed 8 bases, with 19 bases lying between them.

The rearrangement joins TRBV5-1 to TRBJ1-1; tentatively, D is TRBD1 (5 bases). From germline, CDR1 is SGHRS and CDR2 YFSETQ. The CDR3 sequence is 14 residues long. The ends were cut back, 2 bases at V and 7 bases at J, with 15 bases in the middle. CDR3 loop: CASSFSGNDIEAFF. The CDR3 DNA sequence: TGCGCCAGCAGCTTTTCAGGGAACGATATTGAAGCTTTCTTT.

This clone was counted once. The chain uses TRBV6-1 and TRBJ2-7; 14 positions match TRBD2. This CDR3 region has 16 residues. Trimming took 4 bases from V and 5 from J; bases not matched to a gene: 7. Germline V gene data show CDR1 as MNHNS and CDR2 as SASEGT. In DNA, the CDR3 is TGTGCCAGCAGTGGAAGACTAGCGGGAGGGCTAAACGAGCAGTACTTC. Translation: CASSGRLAGGLNEQYF.

The chain joins TRBV7-9 to TRBJ2-3; TRBD2 might be the D (5 bases). Germline CDR1 is SEHNR and CDR2 is FQNEAQ (reference sequence). The CDR3 contains 16 residues. Deletions cut 3 bases from V and 1 base from J, with 14 bases between. CDR3: CASSFPRTGGTDTQYF. In DNA, the CDR3 is TGTGCCAGCAGCTTTCCTCGGACTGGCGGCACAGATACGCAGTATTTT.

The chain carries TRBV5-4 and TRBJ2-2; 8 bases fit TRBD2. This CDR3 is built from 14 residues. CDR1 and CDR2 from the germline V gene are SGHNT and YYREEE (reference sequence). V shed 4 bases and J 3 bases; nucleotides not matched to a gene: 2. As DNA, the CDR3 is TGTGCCAGCAGCCCAGCGGGAGACACCGGGGAGCTGTTTTTT. It encodes CASSPAGDTGELFF.

The CDR3 here is CSVDRGSLKNEQFF. The DNA of the CDR3 is TGCAGCGTCGACAGGGGAAGTTTGAAAAATGAGCAGTTCTTC. The chain joins TRBV29-1 to TRBJ2-1; 8 nucleotides align to TRBD1. The CDR3 covers 14 residues. Unmatched junction bases numbered 11, after V lost 6 bases and J lost 7 bases. Germline V gives CDR1 SQVTM, CDR2 ANQGSEA.

This CDR3 reads CATSRGWEFSYEQYF. In DNA, the CDR3 is TGTGCCACCAGCAGAGGGTGGGAGTTCTCCTACGAGCAGTACTTC. V usage is TRBV15 and J usage is TRBJ2-7; possibly TRBD2 for D (5 bases). The CDR3 has 15 amino acids. V lost 1 base, J lost 0 bases, and 10 bases lay in between. The germline V gene has CDR1 LNHNV and CDR2 YYDKDF (reference sequence).

The V call is TRBV13, the J call TRBJ2-3; 15 bases are a match to TRBD2. Germline lookup yields CDR1 PRHDT and CDR2 FYEKMQ (reference sequence). The CDR3 is 16 residues long. V gave up 4 bases and J gave up 6 bases; unmatched junction bases: 5. CDR3 region: CASSSGGTSGRDTQYF. The CDR3 DNA reads as TGTGCCAGCAGCTCCGGGGGGACTAGCGGGAGGGATACGCAGTATTTT.

This clone was found once. The genes are TRBV9 and TRBJ2-1; 8 bases are shared with TRBD2. Germline values: CDR1 SGDLS, CDR2 YYNGEE. The CDR3 extends over 14 amino acids. After removal of 0 bases from V and 9 bases from J, the junction contained 5 bases not matched to a gene. CDR3 sequence reads: CASSVGGGQGEQFF. The CDR3, as DNA: TGTGCCAGCAGCGTAGGCGGGGGGCAGGGTGAGCAGTTCTTC.

This sequence joins TRBV19 and TRBJ1-2; 11 positions agree with TRBD1. The V segment lost 7 bases and the J segment 4 bases; nucleotides outside the gene matches: 8. CDR3 length: 15 amino acids. Germline CDR1 and CDR2: LNHDA and SQIVND (reference sequence). The CDR3 loop is CASTRGQGASYGYTF. In nucleotides, the CDR3 is TGTGCCAGTACCAGAGGACAGGGGGCAAGCTATGGCTACACCTTC. Filled out from reference TRBV19 and TRBJ1-2, the complete variable domain reads DGGITQSPKYLFRKEGQNVTLSCEQNLNHDAMYWYRQDPGQGLRLIYYSQIVNDFQKGDIAEGYSVSREKKESFPLTVTSAQKNPTAFYLCASTRGQGASYGYTFGSGTRLTVV.

This sequence joins TRBV5-8 and TRBJ2-1, with 8 bases that match TRBD2. The CDR3 is made up of 15 amino acids. J was trimmed by 9 bases and V by 5 bases; bases with no gene match: 13. CDR1 SGHTS and CDR2 YDEGEE come from the germline V gene. CDR3 sequence (DNA): TGTGCCAGCAGATCCCCGGGACTAGATGTTGGTGAGCAGTTCTTC. Its protein product is CASRSPGLDVGEQFF.

The chain recombines TRBV30 with TRBJ2-7; TRBD2 aligns across 9 bases. V was pared by 4 bases and J by 3 bases, with 7 bases of the junction left unmatched. The CDR3 totals 14 residues. CDR1 is GTSNPN, CDR2 SVGIG, per germline (reference sequence). This CDR3 is CAWKLTSGYYEQYF. The CDR3 DNA follows: TGTGCCTGGAAACTGACTAGCGGCTACTACGAGCAGTACTTC.

The chain recombines TRBV7-8 with TRBJ2-2, with a possible D match to TRBD1 (7 bases). From germline, CDR1 is SGHVS and CDR2 FQNEAQ. The V gene lost 5 bases and the J gene lost 6 bases, with 13 bases spanning the gap. This CDR3 spans 14 amino acids. CDR3 in DNA: TGTGCCAGCAGCCCTAGCAGGGGGGCCGGGGAGCTGTTTTTT. Its translation is CASSPSRGAGELFF. The full variable domain, in which reference TRBV7-8 and TRBJ2-2 provide the parts outside the CDR3, is GAGVSQSPRYKVAKRGQDVALRCDPISGHVSLFWYQQALGQGPEFLTYFQNEAQLDKSGLPSDRFFAERPEGSVSTLKIQRTQQEDSAVYLCASSPSRGAGELFFGEGSRLTVL.

The chain combines TRBV9 with TRBJ1-3, with D maybe TRBD1 (6 bases). Trimming took 0 bases from V and 5 from J, leaving 12 bases between them. There are 15 residues in the CDR3. CDR1 SGDLS and CDR2 YYNGEE come from the germline V gene. The CDR3 bases are TGTGCCAGCAGCGTAGCTCCAGGGGAGCGAAACACCATATATTTT. Amino acids: CASSVAPGERNTIYF.